Sequencing of this T cell receptor (beta chain) was carried out in a study of response to subunit inactivated influenza vaccine. TCRdb re-called the RT-PCR reads with MiXCR, one entry per CDR3 protein. This table holds over 750,000 distinct CDR3 sequences, 20% to 25% found once. This CDR3 contains 14 residues. Trimming shortened V by 6 bases and J by 0 bases, and 11 bases separated the two germline ends. CDR1 is DFQATT, CDR2 SNEGSKA, per germline (reference sequence). In its sample, this clonotype was seen many times. The antigen remains unidentified. Study-level results: Authors suggested each seasonal flu vaccination may recruit only limited numbers of new T cells.

The V call is TRBV20-1, the J call TRBJ2-2, with a weak D call TRBD1 (6 bases). The receptor was isolated from a man aged 50-60 years who received an inactivated influenza vaccine. This specimen consisted of PBMCs from blood, obtained roughly 5 days after vaccination. In DNA form, the CDR3 reads TGCAGTGCCCCGGACAGTCCGAACACCGGGGAGCTGTTTTTT. This sequence encodes CSAPDSPNTGELFF.